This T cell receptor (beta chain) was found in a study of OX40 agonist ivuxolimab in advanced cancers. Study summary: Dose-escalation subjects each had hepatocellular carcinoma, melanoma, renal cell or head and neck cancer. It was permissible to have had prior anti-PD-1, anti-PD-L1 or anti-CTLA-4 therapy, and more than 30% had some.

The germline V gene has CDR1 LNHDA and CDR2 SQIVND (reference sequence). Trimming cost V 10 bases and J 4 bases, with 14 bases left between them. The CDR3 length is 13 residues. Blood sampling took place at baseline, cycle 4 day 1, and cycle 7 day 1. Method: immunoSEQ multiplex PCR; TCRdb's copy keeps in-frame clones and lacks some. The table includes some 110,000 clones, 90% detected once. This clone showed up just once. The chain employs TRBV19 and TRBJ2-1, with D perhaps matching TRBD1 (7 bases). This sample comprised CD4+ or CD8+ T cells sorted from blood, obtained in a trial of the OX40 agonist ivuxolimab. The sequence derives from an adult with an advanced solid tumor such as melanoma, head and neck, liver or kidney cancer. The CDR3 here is CATARGVYNEQFF. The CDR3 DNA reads TGTGCCACTGCCAGGGGGGTTTACAATGAGCAGTTCTTC.